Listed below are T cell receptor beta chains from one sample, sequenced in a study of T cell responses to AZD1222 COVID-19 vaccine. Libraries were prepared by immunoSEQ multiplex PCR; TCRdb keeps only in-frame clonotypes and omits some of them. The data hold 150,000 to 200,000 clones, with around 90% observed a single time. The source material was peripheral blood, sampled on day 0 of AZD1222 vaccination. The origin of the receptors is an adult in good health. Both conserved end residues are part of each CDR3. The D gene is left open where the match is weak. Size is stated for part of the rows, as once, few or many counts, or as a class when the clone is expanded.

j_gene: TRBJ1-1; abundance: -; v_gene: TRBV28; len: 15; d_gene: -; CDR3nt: TGTGCCACCCACCCGGGAGGGGGGGCCAACACTGAAGCTTTCTTT; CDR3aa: CATHPGGGANTEAFF
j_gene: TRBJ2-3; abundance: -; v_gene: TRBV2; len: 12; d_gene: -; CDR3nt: TGTGCCAGCAGATCAGACAGGTATACGCAGTATTTT; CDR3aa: CASRSDRYTQYF
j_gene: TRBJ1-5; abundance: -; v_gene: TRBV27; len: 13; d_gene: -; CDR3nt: TGTGCCAGCAGTTCCCAGCGGGGTCAGCCCCAGCATTTT; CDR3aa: CASSSQRGQPQHF
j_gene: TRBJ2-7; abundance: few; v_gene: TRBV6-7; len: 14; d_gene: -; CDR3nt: TGTGCCAGCAGTTCCCCCCTGCTTTCCCACGAGCAGTACTTC; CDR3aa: CASSSPLLSHEQYF
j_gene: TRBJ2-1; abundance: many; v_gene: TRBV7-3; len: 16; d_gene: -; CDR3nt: TGTGCCAGCAGCCCTCAGGCGGGTCTCTCCTACAATGAGCAGTTCTTC; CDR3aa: CASSPQAGLSYNEQFF
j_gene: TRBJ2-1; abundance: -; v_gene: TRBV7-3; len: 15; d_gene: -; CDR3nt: TGTGCCAGCAGCCCCGGCCTGGAGTGGTACAATGAGCAGTTCTTC; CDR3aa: CASSPGLEWYNEQFF
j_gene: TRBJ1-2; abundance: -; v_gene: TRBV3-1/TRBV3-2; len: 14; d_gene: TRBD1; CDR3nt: TGTGCCAGCAGGCTTACAGGGGGCGACTATGGCTACACCTTC; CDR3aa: CASRLTGGDYGYTF
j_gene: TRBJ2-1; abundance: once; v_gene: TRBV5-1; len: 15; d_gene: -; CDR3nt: TGCGCCAGCAGCCGGATCCGGGACTCCTACAATGAGCAGTTCTTC; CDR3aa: CASSRIRDSYNEQFF
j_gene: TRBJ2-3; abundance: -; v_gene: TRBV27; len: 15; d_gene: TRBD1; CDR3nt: TGTGCCAGCAGTACAGGGGGATGGTCCACAGATACGCAGTATTTT; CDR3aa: CASSTGGWSTDTQYF
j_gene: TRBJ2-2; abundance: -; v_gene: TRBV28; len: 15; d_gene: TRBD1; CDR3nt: TGTGCCAGCAGCCCAGGACAGGCGCCTACCGGGGAGCTGTTTTTT; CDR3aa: CASSPGQAPTGELFF
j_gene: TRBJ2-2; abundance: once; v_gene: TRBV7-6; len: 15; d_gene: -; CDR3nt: TGTGCCAGCAGCTTCGGAGGGAGTAGTACCGGGGAGCTGTTTTTT; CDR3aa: CASSFGGSSTGELFF
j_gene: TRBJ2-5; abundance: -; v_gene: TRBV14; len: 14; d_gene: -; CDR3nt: TGTGCCAGCAGCCAAGAGACAGTTCAAGAGACCCAGTACTTC; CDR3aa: CASSQETVQETQYF
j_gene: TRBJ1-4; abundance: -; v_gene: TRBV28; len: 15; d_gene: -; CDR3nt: TGTGCCAGCAGTCCGATGGGCTTAACTAATGAAAAACTGTTTTTT; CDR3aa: CASSPMGLTNEKLFF
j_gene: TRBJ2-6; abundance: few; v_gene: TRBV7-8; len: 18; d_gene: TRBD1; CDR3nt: TGTGCCAGCAGCTTGAGACAGGGGGCGCGGTCTGGGGCCAACGTCCTGACTTTC; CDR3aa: CASSLRQGARSGANVLTF
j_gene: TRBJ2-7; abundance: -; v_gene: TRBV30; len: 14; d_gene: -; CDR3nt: TGTGCCTGGGAAGTGGAGGGTCGCTCCTACGAGCAGTACTTC; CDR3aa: CAWEVEGRSYEQYF
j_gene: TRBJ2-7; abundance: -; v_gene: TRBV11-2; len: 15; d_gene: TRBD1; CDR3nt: TGTGCCAGCAGCCGAAACCAGGACAGGGGAAACGAGCAGTACTTC; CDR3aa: CASSRNQDRGNEQYF
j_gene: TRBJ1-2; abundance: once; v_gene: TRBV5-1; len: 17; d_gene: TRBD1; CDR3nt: TGCGCCAGCAGCACTGGGACAGGGGGCGCGGGTCGGCATGGCTACACCTTC; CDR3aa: CASSTGTGGAGRHGYTF
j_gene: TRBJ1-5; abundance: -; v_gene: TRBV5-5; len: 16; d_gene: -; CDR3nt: TGTGCCAGCAGCCCAGAAGGGACTTTAAGCAATCAGCCCCAGCATTTT; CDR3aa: CASSPEGTLSNQPQHF
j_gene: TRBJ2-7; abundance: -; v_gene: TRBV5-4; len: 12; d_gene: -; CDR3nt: TGTGCCAGCAGCTTGGGGGTCTACGAGCAGTACTTC; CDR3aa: CASSLGVYEQYF
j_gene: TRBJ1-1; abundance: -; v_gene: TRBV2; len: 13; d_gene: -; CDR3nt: TGTGCCAGCCGAAGGGAGATAGGCACTGAAGCTTTCTTT; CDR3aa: CASRREIGTEAFF
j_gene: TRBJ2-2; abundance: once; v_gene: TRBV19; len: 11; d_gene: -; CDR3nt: TGTGCCAGTAGCAGAACCGGGGAGCTGTTTTTT; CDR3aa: CASSRTGELFF
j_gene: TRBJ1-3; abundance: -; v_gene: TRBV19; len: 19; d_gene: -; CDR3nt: TGTGCCAGTAGTATGTATTCAACATTAGACGCCGACTCTGGAAACACCATATATTTT; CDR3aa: CASSMYSTLDADSGNTIYF
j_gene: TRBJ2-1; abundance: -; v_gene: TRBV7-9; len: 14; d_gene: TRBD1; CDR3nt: TGTGCCAGCAGTAGGGACAGGGGTGGCAATGAGCAGTTCTTC; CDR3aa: CASSRDRGGNEQFF
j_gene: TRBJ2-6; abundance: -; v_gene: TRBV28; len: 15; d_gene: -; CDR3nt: TGTGCCAGCACACCTCCCCATTCTGGGGCCAACGTCCTGACTTTC; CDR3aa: CASTPPHSGANVLTF